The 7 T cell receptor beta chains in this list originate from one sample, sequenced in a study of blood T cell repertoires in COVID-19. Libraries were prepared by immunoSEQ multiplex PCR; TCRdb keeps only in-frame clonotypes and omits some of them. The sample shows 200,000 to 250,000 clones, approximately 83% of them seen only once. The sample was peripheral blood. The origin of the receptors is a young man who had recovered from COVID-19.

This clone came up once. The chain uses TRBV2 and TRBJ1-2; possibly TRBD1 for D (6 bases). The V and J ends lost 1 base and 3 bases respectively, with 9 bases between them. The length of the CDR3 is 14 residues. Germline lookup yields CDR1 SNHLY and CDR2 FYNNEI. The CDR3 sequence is CASSEGGQYYGYTF. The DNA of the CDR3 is TGTGCCAGCAGTGAAGGTGGACAGTACTATGGCTACACCTTC.

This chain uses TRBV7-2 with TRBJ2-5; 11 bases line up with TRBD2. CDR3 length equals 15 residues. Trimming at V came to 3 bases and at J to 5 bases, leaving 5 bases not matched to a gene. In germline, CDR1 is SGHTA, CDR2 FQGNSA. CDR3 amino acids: CASSLVSGGAETQYF. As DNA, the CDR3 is TGTGCCAGCAGCTTGGTTAGCGGGGGGGCCGAGACCCAGTACTTC.

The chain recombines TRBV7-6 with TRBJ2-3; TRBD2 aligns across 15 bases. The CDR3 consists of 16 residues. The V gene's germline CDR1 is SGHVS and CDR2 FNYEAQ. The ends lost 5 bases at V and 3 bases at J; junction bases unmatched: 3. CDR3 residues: CASSGTSGGITDTQYF. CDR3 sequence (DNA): TGTGCCAGCAGCGGGACTAGCGGGGGGATTACAGATACGCAGTATTTT.

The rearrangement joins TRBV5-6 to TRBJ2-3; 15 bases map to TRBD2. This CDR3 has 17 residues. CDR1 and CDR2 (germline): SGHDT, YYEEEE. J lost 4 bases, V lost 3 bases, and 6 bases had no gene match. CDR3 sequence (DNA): TGTGCCAGCAGCTCCAGGACTAGCGGGGGGGCCCCAGATACGCAGTATTTT. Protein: CASSSRTSGGAPDTQYF.

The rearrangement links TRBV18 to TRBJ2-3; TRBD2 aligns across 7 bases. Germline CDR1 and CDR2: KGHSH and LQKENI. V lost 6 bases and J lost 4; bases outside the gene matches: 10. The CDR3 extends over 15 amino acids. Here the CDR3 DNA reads TGTGCCAGCTCCCCCGCAGCGGGGACGGCAGATACGCAGTATTTT. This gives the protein CASSPAAGTADTQYF.

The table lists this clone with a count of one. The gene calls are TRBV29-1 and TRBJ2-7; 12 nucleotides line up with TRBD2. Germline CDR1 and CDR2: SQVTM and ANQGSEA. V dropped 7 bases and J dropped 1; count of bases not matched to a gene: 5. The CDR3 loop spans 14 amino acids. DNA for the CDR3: TGCAGCGCCACCGGACTAGCGGGGTCCTACGAGCAGTACTTC. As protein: CSATGLAGSYEQYF.

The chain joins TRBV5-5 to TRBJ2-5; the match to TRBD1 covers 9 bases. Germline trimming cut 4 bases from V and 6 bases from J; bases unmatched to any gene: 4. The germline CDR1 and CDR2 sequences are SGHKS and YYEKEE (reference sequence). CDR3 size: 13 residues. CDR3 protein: CASSIGQGKTQYF. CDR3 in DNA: TGTGCCAGCAGCATAGGACAGGGGAAGACCCAGTACTTC.